Presented here are 13 T cell receptor beta chains from one specimen sequenced in a study of cytomegalovirus exposure and HLA in healthy donors. The study ran its PCR with 60 Vbeta and 13 Jbeta primers. Only in-frame clones appear in the TCRdb table, and some are missing; sequencing was by immunoSEQ multiplex PCR. The sample consists of over 120,000 clones, 82% of them appearing once. What was sequenced was PBMCs. These receptors came from a woman aged 55-69 years in good health and CMV-seropositive.

In nucleotides, the CDR3 is TGTGCCAGCAGCAGAAGCAGGGGAGGGTACGAGCAGTACTTC. As protein: CASSRSRGGYEQYF. The rearrangement uses TRBV11-3 and TRBJ2-7, with D possibly being TRBD2 (7 bases). CDR3 length equals 14 residues. V was clipped by 5 bases and J by 4 bases, with 15 bases between them. Germline CDR1 SGHNT, CDR2 YENEEA.

The chain combines TRBV6-6 with TRBJ2-7; tentatively, D is TRBD1 (6 bases). Germline CDR1 reads MNHNY; CDR2 reads SVGAGI (reference sequence). The CDR3 runs to 13 residues. V was trimmed by 5 bases and J by 3 bases, leaving 11 bases between them. CDR3 in amino acids: CASSRTAGYEQYF. CDR3 coding DNA: TGTGCCAGCAGTCGGACAGCAGGCTACGAGCAGTACTTC.

The chain recombines TRBV4-1 with TRBJ2-2, with D possibly being TRBD2 (8 bases). Germline V gives CDR1 MGHRA, CDR2 YSYEKL. V lost 4 bases to trimming and J lost 4 bases, with 19 bases between them. The CDR3 has 17 residues. CDR3 coding DNA: TGCGCCAGCAGCCGGACTGAGGGGGCGGGGGGCACCGGGGAGCTGTTTTTT. Translation: CASSRTEGAGGTGELFF.

The chain uses TRBV2 and TRBJ1-4; 8 positions agree with TRBD1. V shed 6 bases, J shed 8 bases, and the junction held 8 bases outside the gene matches. The CDR3 extends over 14 amino acids. CDR1 and CDR2 (germline): SNHLY, FYNNEI. The CDR3 spells CASRVGTGGEKLFF. The CDR3 DNA reads TGTGCCAGCAGGGTTGGGACAGGTGGGGAAAAACTGTTTTTT.

The V and J genes are TRBV28 and TRBJ2-7, with D perhaps matching TRBD1 (6 bases). The ends were cut back, 10 bases at V and 3 bases at J, with 13 bases in the middle. The CDR3 extends over 12 amino acids. CDR1 is MDHEN, CDR2 SYDVKM, per germline. CDR3 loop: CAISGAGYEQYF. CDR3 nucleotide sequence: TGTGCCATATCAGGGGCGGGCTACGAGCAGTACTTC.

The chain joins TRBV6-5 to TRBJ2-1; 8 nucleotides align to TRBD1. Per germline, CDR1 MNHEY and CDR2 SVGAGI. The V gene end was trimmed by 4 bases and the J gene end by 7 bases; junction bases not matched to a gene: 9. The CDR3 sequence is 15 residues long. The CDR3 is CASSWFRTGRNEQFF. CDR3 DNA: TGTGCCAGCAGTTGGTTTAGGACAGGGAGGAATGAGCAGTTCTTC.

This clone was counted between two and nine times. V usage is TRBV6-5 and J usage is TRBJ2-1; the match to TRBD2 covers 10 bases. The CDR3 is 15 residues long. V dropped 6 bases and J dropped 4; count of bases not matched to a gene: 6. Germline V gene data show CDR1 as MNHEY and CDR2 as SVGAGI. The CDR3 region has the DNA TGTGCCAGCAGCTTAGCGGGAGGACAGTACAATGAGCAGTTCTTC. Amino acids: CASSLAGGQYNEQFF.

V gene TRBV6-6 combines with J gene TRBJ1-1; 11 bases fit TRBD1. The CDR3 spans 16 residues. Per germline, CDR1 MNHNY and CDR2 SVGAGI (reference sequence). V shed 2 bases, J shed 1 base, and the junction held 3 bases outside the gene matches. The CDR3 bases are TGTGCCAGCAGTTACGGACAGGGGGCGCGGAACACTGAAGCTTTCTTT. It specifies CASSYGQGARNTEAFF.

This clone showed up just once. This chain connects TRBV19 to TRBJ2-3; D is uncertain. Trimming took off 4 bases at V and 8 bases at J, with 16 bases between the two ends. Germline values: CDR1 LNHDA, CDR2 SQIVND (reference sequence). CDR3 length: 14 residues. The CDR3 coding sequence is TGTGCCAGTAGTACCTCCCGAGAGTTCGGTACGCAGTATTTT. Translated: CASSTSREFGTQYF.

The rearrangement joins TRBV28 to TRBJ2-1, with D perhaps TRBD2 (6 bases). The CDR3 is 17 residues long. The V and J ends lost 5 bases and 4 bases respectively, with 21 bases between them. Germline CDR1 is MDHEN and CDR2 is SYDVKM. The CDR3 is CASSPPLAVDLYNEQFF. CDR3 nucleotides: TGTGCCAGCAGTCCCCCGTTAGCGGTCGATCTTTACAATGAGCAGTTCTTC. Full variable domain (remainder filled in from reference TRBV28 and TRBJ2-1): DVKVTQSSRYLVKRTGEKVFLECVQDMDHENMFWYRQDPGLGLRLIYFSYDVKMKEKGDIPEGYSVSREKKERFSLILESASTNQTSMYLCASSPPLAVDLYNEQFFGPGTRLTVL.

The rearrangement joins TRBV6-1 to TRBJ1-2; D unclear. Germline CDR1 is MNHNS and CDR2 is SASEGT. Trimming pared 1 base from V and 8 bases from J, leaving 11 bases between. This CDR3 is 13 amino acids long. CDR3 region: CASSEGAADGYTF. The CDR3 nucleotides read TGTGCCAGCAGTGAAGGAGCGGCTGACGGCTACACCTTC.

CDR3 coding DNA: TGTGCCAGCAGCTTAGGCGGGCTCCAGAGGAGTAACTATGGCTACACCTTC. Protein sequence: CASSLGGLQRSNYGYTF. The chain has TRBV5-4 and TRBJ1-2, with D unclear. Trimming shortened V by 2 bases and J by 1 base, and 18 bases separated the two germline ends. The CDR3 sequence is 17 residues long. Germline loops: CDR1 SGHNT, CDR2 YYREEE (reference sequence).

Only a few counts were recorded for this clone. V gene TRBV6-1 combines with J gene TRBJ2-7; 7 nucleotides agree with TRBD2. V lost 7 bases, J lost 1 base, and 7 bases stayed unmatched. The CDR3 loop spans 14 amino acids. Germline CDR1 is MNHNS and CDR2 is SASEGT. The CDR3, as DNA: TGTGCCAGCAAGCCGGGGGGTGGTTCCTACGAGCAGTACTTC. It yields the protein CASKPGGGSYEQYF.